Below, one T cell receptor beta chain is given with its context. TCRdb independently ran MiXCR on the 5' RACE reads; one entry per CDR3 protein. The sample includes some 450,000 distinct CDR3 sequences, approximately 20% of them seen just once. The data were obtained in a study of T-cell memory formation after mild COVID-19. Germline assignment: CDR1 SGHTA and CDR2 FQGNSA. Trimming removed 2 bases at V and 6 bases at J, with 5 bases between. The CDR3 is made up of 12 amino acids. This TCR was sampled from an adult woman who had mild COVID-19 (a few samples of this study predate the infection). Cell type and time point are not known. The sample was PBMCs or a T cell subset sorted from them (not recorded which). The chain combines TRBV7-2 with TRBJ2-1; D unresolved. The CDR3 nucleotides are TGTGCCAGCAGCTTAATACTCAATGAGCAGTTCTTC. Its protein product is CASSLILNEQFF.